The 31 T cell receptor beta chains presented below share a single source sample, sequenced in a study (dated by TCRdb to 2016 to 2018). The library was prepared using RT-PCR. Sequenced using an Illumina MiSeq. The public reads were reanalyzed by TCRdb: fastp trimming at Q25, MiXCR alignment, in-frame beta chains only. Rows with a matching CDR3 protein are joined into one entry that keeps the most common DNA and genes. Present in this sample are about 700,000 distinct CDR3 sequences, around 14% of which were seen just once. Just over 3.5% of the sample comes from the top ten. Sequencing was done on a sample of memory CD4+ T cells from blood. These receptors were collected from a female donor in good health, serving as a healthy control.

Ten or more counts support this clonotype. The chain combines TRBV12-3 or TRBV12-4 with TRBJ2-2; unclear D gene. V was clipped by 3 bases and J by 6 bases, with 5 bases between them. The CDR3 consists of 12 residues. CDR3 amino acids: CASSFVAGELFF. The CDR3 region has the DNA TGTGCCAGCAGTTTTGTCGCCGGGGAGCTGTTTTTT.

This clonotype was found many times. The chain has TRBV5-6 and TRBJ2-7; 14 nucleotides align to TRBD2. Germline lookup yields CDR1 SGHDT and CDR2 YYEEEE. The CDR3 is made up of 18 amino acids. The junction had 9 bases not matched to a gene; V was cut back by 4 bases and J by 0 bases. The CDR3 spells CASSKLGLAGGSSYEQYF. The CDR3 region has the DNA TGTGCCAGCAGCAAACTCGGACTAGCGGGAGGAAGCTCCTACGAGCAGTACTTC.

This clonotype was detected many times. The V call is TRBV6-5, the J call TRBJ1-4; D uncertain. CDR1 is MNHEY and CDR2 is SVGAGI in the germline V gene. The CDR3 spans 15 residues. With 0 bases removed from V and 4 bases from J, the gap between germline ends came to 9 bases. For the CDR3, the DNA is TGTGCCAGCAGTTACTCTGGCCTCGGTAATGAAAAACTGTTTTTT. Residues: CASSYSGLGNEKLFF.

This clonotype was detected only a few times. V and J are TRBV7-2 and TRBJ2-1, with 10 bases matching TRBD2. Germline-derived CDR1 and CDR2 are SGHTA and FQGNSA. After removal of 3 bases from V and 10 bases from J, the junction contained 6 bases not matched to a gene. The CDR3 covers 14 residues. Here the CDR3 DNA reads TGTGCCAGCAGCTTGGGACTAGCGCCGAGCGAGCAGTTCTTC. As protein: CASSLGLAPSEQFF.

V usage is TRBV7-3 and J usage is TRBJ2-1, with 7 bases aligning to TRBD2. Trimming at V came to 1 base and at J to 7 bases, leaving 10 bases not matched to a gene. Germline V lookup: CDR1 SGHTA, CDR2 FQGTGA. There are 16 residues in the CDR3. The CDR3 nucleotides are TGTGCCAGCAGCTTAAGCGGGGCGGGAGTGGGAAATGAGCAGTTCTTC. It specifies CASSLSGAGVGNEQFF.

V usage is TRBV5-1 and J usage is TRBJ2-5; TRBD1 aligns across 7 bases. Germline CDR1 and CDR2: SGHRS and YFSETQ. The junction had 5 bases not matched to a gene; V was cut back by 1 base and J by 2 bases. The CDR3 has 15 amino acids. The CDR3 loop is CASSLNPQGQETQYF. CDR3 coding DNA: TGCGCCAGCAGCTTGAACCCACAGGGGCAAGAGACCCAGTACTTC. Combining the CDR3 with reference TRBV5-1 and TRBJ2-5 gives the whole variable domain KAGVTQTPRYLIKTRGQQVTLSCSPISGHRSVSWYQQTPGQGLQFLFEYFSETQRNKGNFPGRFSGRQFSNSRSEMNVSTLELGDSALYLCASSLNPQGQETQYFGPGTRLLVL.

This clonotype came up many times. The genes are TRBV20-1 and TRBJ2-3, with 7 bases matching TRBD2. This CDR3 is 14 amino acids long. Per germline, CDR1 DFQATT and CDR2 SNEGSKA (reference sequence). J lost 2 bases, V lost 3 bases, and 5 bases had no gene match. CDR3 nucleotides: TGCAGTGCTAGTCGCGGGAGCCCCACAGATACGCAGTATTTT. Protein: CSASRGSPTDTQYF.

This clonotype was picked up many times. The CDR3 DNA reads TGCAGTGCTAGCGCGGGGGAGAGCTACAATGAGCAGTTCTTC. Protein: CSASAGESYNEQFF. V usage is TRBV20-1 and J usage is TRBJ2-1; TRBD2 matches at 7 bases. The CDR3 is 14 residues long. Per germline, CDR1 DFQATT and CDR2 SNEGSKA (reference sequence). Losses at the gene ends were 3 bases for V and 3 bases for J; bases not matched to a gene: 5.

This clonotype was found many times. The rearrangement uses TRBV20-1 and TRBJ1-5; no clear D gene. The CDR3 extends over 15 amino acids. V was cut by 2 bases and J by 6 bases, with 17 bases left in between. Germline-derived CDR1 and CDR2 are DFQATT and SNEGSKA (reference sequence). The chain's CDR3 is CSARSLVWDTQPQHF. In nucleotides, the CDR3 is TGCAGTGCTAGATCTCTTGTTTGGGATACTCAGCCCCAGCATTTT.

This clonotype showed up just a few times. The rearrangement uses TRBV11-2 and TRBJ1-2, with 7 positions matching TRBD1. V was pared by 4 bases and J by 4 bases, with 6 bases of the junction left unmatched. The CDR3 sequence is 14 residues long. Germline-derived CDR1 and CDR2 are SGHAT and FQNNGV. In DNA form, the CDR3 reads TGTGCCAGCAGCTCCGACAGGGAGGGCTATGGCTACACCTTC. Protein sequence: CASSSDREGYGYTF.

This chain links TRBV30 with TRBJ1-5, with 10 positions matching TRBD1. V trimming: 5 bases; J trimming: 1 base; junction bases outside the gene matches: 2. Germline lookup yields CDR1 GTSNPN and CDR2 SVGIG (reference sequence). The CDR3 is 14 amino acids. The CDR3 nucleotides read TGTGCCTGGGGGACAGGGGAAAGCAATCAGCCCCAGCATTTT. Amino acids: CAWGTGESNQPQHF.

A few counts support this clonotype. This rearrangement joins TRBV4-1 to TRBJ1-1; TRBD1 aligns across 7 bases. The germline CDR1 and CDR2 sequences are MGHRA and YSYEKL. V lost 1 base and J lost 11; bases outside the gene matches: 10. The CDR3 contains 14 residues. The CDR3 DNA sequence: TGCGCCAGCAGCCAAGTTATGAGGGGGCGGGGGGCTTTCTTT. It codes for CASSQVMRGRGAFF.

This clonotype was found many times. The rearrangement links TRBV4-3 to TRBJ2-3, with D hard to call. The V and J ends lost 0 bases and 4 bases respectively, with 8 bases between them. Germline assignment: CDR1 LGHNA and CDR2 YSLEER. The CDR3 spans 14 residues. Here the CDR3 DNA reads TGCGCCAGCAGCCAAGAAAGGCAAGCAGATACGCAGTATTTT. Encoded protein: CASSQERQADTQYF.

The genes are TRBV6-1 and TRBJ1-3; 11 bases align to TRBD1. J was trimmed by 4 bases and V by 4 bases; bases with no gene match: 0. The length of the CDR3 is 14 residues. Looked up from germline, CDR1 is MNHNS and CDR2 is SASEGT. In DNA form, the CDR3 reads TGTGCCAGCAGTGGGACAGGGGGCGGAAACACCATATATTTT. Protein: CASSGTGGGNTIYF.

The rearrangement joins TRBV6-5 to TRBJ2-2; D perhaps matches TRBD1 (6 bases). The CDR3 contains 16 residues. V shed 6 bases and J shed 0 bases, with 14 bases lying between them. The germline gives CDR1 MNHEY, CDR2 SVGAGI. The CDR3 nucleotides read TGTGCCAGCAGGCTACCCGGGACATCGAACACCGGGGAGCTGTTTTTT. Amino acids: CASRLPGTSNTGELFF.

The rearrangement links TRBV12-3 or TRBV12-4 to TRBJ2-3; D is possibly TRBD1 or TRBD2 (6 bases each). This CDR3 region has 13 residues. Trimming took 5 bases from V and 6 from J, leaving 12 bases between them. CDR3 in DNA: TGTGCCAGCAGTGATATAGGGGGGGATACGCAGTATTTT. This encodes CASSDIGGDTQYF.

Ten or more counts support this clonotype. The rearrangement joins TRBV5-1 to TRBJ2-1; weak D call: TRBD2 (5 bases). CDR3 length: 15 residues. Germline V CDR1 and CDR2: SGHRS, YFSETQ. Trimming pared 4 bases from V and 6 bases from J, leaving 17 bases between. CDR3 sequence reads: CASSPDLSTGNEQFF. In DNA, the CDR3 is TGCGCCAGCAGCCCGGACTTATCTACGGGCAATGAGCAGTTCTTC.

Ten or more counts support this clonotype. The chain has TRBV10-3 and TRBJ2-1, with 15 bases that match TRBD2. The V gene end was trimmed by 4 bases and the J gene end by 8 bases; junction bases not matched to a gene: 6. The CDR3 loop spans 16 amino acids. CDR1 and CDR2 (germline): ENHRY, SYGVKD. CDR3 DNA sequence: TGTGCCATCAGTGGGACTAGCGGGAGGGCCCGGCATGAGCAGTTCTTC. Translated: CAISGTSGRARHEQFF.

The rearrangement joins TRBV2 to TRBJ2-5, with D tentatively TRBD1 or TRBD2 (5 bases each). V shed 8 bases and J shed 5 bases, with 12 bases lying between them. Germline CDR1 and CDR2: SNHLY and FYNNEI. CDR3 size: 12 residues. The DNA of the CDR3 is TGTGCCAGCCATCGGGACGACGAGACCCAGTACTTC. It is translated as CASHRDDETQYF.

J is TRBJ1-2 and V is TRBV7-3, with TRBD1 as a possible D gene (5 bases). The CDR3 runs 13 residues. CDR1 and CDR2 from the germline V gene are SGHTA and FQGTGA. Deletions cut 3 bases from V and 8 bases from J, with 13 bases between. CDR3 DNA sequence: TGTGCCAGCAGCTTCGACAGCTTTTGGGGCTACACCTTC. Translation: CASSFDSFWGYTF. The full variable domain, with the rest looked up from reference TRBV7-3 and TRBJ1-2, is GAGVSQTPSNKVTEKGKYVELRCDPISGHTALYWYRQSLGQGPEFLIYFQGTGAADDSGLPNDRFFAVRPEGSVSTLKIQRTERGDSAVYLCASSFDSFWGYTFGSGTRLTVV.

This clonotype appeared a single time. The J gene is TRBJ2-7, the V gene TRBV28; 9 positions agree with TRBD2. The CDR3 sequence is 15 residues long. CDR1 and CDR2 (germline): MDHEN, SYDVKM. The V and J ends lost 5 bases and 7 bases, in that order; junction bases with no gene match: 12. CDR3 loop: CASSMRGRAMGEQYF. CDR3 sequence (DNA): TGTGCCAGCAGTATGCGCGGGAGGGCGATGGGGGAGCAGTACTTC.

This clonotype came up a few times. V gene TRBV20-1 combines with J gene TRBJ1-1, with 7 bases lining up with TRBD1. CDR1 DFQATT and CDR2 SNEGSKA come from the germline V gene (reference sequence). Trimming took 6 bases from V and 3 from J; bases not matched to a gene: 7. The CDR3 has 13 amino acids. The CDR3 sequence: CSADRQGDTEAFF. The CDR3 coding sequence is TGCAGTGCAGACCGACAGGGAGACACTGAAGCTTTCTTT.

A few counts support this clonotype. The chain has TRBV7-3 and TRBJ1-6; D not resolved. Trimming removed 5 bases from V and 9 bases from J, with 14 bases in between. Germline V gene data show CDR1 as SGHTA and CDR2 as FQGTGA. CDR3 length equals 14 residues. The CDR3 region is CASSGKRVSSPLHF. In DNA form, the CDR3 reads TGTGCCAGCAGCGGCAAGAGGGTGAGTTCACCCCTCCACTTT.

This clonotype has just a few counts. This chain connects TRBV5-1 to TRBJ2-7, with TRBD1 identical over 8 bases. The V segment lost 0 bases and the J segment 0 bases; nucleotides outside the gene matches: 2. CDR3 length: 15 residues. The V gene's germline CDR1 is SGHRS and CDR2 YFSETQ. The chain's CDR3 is CASSLGDRNSYEQYF. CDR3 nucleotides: TGCGCCAGCAGCTTGGGGGACAGGAACTCCTACGAGCAGTACTTC.

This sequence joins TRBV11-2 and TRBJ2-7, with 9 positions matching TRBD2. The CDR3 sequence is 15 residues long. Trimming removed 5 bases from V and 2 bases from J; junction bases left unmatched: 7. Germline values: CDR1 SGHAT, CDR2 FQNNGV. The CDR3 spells CASSPGTSIPYEQYF. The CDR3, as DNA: TGTGCCAGCAGCCCCGGGACTAGCATCCCCTACGAGCAGTACTTC.

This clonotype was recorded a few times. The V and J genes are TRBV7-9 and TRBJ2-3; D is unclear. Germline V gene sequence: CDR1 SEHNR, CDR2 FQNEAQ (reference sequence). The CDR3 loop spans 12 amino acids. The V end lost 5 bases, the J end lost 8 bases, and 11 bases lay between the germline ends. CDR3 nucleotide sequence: TGTGCCAGCAGCCTGAGAGGACGTACGCAGTATTTT. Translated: CASSLRGRTQYF.

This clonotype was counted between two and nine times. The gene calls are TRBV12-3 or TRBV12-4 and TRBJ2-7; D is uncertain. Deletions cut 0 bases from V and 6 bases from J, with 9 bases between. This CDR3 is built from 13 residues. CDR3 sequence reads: CASSLAGSGEQYF. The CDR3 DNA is TGTGCCAGCAGTTTAGCAGGGTCCGGCGAGCAGTACTTC.

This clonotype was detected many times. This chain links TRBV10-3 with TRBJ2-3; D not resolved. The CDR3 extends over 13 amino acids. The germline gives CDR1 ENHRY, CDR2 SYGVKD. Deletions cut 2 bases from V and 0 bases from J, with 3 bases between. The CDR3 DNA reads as TGTGCCATCAGTGAGACTAGCACAGATACGCAGTATTTT. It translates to CAISETSTDTQYF.

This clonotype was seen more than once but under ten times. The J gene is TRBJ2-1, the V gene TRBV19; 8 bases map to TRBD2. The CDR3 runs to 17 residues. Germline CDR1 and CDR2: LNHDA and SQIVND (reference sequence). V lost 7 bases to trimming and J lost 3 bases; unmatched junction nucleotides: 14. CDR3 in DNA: TGTGCCAGTAACCCCAAACGGGGGGGGCGCAACTACAATGAGCAGTTCTTC. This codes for CASNPKRGGRNYNEQFF.

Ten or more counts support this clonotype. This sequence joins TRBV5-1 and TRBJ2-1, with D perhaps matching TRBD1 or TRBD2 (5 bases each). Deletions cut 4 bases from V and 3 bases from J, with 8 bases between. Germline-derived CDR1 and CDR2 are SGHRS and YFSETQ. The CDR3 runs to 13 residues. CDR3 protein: CASSGDGYNEQFF. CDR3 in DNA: TGCGCCAGCAGCGGGGACGGCTACAATGAGCAGTTCTTC. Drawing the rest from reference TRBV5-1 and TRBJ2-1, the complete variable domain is KAGVTQTPRYLIKTRGQQVTLSCSPISGHRSVSWYQQTPGQGLQFLFEYFSETQRNKGNFPGRFSGRQFSNSRSEMNVSTLELGDSALYLCASSGDGYNEQFFGPGTRLTVL.

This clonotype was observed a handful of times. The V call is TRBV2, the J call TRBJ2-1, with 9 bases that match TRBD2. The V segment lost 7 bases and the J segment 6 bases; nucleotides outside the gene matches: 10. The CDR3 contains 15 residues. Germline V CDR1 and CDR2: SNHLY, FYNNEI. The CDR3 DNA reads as TGTGCCAGCATCGGGCGGGAGGGAAGGGGCAATGAGCAGTTCTTC. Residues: CASIGREGRGNEQFF.